These 21 T cell receptor beta chains were all obtained from the same sample, sequenced in a study of T cells expressing NK-cell markers. TCRdb reprocessed the 5' RACE reads and keeps a single row for each CDR3 protein, giving no DNA. The repertoire table contains 150,000 to 180,000 distinct CDR3 sequences. Source material: blood T cells: a sorted CD56 or NKG2C T cell subset, CD4+ or CD8+ T cells, or bulk PBMC T cells (not recorded which). These receptors originate from a woman aged 50 to 65 in good health.

V is TRBV4-1 and J is TRBJ1-1. CDR1 and CDR2 (germline): MGHRA, YSYEKL. CDR3 length equals 15 residues. The CDR3: CASSQRDNSNTEAFF.

The chain recombines TRBV6-1 with TRBJ2-2; TCRdb indicates TRBD1, and absent DNA this call remains unverified. The CDR3 loop spans 13 amino acids. Per the germline V gene, CDR1 is MNHNS and CDR2 is SASEGT. The chain's CDR3 is CASRHGGTGELFF.

The CDR3 is CASSLDGARRTGELFF. The rearrangement uses TRBV7-9 and TRBJ2-2; with no DNA, the TCRdb D assignment of TRBD1 cannot be verified. The germline V gene has CDR1 SEHNR and CDR2 FQNEAQ (reference sequence). This CDR3 has 16 amino acids.

CDR3 region: CATSVTGKDTQYF. The chain links TRBV24-1 to TRBJ2-3; TCRdb returns TRBD1, unconfirmable since there is no DNA. This CDR3 comprises 13 residues. CDR1 and CDR2 from the germline V gene are KGHDR and SFDVKD.

The genes are TRBV5-6 and TRBJ1-2; TCRdb's D call, TRBD1, is unchecked because there is no DNA. The CDR3 length is 12 residues. Germline lookup yields CDR1 SGHDT and CDR2 YYEEEE. Here the CDR3 reads CASSGAEYGYTF.

This chain links TRBV29-1 with TRBJ2-5; as DNA is missing, the TRBD1 call by TCRdb cannot be tested. Germline-derived CDR1 and CDR2 are SQVTM and ANQGSEA. The CDR3 is 15 residues long. CDR3 amino acids: CSVWGERGAEEPQYF.

This rearrangement joins TRBV7-2 to TRBJ2-3. Germline V CDR1 and CDR2: SGHTA, FQGNSA. The CDR3 covers 13 residues. This CDR3 reads CASSLGYTDTQYF.

This chain joins TRBV18 and TRBJ1-1. This CDR3 has 14 amino acids. Germline CDR1 KGHSH, CDR2 LQKENI. Here the CDR3 reads CASSPFSANTEAFF. Full variable domain (remainder filled in from reference TRBV18 and TRBJ1-1): NAGVMQNPRHLVRRRGQEARLRCSPMKGHSHVYWYRQLPEEGLKFMVYLQKENIIDESGMPKERFSAEFPKEGPSILRIQQVVRGDSAAYFCASSPFSANTEAFFGQGTRLTVV.

The J gene is TRBJ2-1, the V gene TRBV7-9; the D call from TCRdb, TRBD2, cannot be confirmed without DNA. CDR1 SEHNR and CDR2 FQNEAQ come from the germline V gene (reference sequence). This CDR3 is 14 amino acids long. CDR3 protein: CASSLVLAGNEQFF.

The CDR3 spells CASSYEAPGLAGSRNEQFF. The chain recombines TRBV7-8 with TRBJ2-1; TCRdb lists TRBD2, though no DNA is available to test this call. The CDR3 is 19 amino acids. Germline loops: CDR1 SGHVS, CDR2 FQNEAQ.

The chain combines TRBV19 with TRBJ2-1; TCRdb indicates TRBD2, and absent DNA this call remains unverified. CDR1 and CDR2 (germline): LNHDA, SQIVND (reference sequence). The CDR3 totals 11 residues. CDR3 amino acids: CASTGGRVQFF.

The rearrangement uses TRBV27 and TRBJ1-1. This CDR3 comprises 12 residues. Germline V gives CDR1 MNHEY, CDR2 SMNVEV (reference sequence). CDR3 protein: CASSSLGTEAFF.

The gene calls are TRBV15 and TRBJ2-1; TCRdb outputs TRBD1, but without DNA this stays unchecked. Germline CDR1 reads LNHNV; CDR2 reads YYDKDF (reference sequence). The CDR3 contains 15 residues. The CDR3 is CATTPGAGAYNEQFF.

The rearrangement joins TRBV12-3 or TRBV12-4 to TRBJ1-1; absent DNA, TCRdb's TRBD1 call cannot be checked. This CDR3 region has 16 residues. The CDR3 loop reads CASSSLDRGLNTEAFF.

This rearrangement joins TRBV11-2 to TRBJ2-1; the TCRdb call, TRBD2, lacks DNA for checking. CDR3 length: 15 amino acids. Germline CDR1 and CDR2: SGHAT and FQNNGV. This CDR3 is CASSRTGTSGDEQFF. The full variable domain, completed using reference TRBV11-2 and TRBJ2-1, is EAGVAQSPRYKIIEKRQSVAFWCNPISGHATLYWYQQILGQGPKLLIQFQNNGVVDDSQLPKDRFSAERLKGVDSTLKIQPAKLEDSAVYLCASSRTGTSGDEQFFGPGTRLTVL.

The CDR3 reads CASSIRENTEAFF. V is TRBV19 and J is TRBJ1-1. From germline, CDR1 is LNHDA and CDR2 SQIVND (reference sequence). The CDR3 contains 13 residues.

This rearrangement joins TRBV7-9 to TRBJ2-1; TCRdb reports TRBD1, a call that lacks DNA to check it against. The CDR3 consists of 15 residues. Germline V gives CDR1 SEHNR, CDR2 FQNEAQ (reference sequence). Here the CDR3 reads CASSLPMDRSNEQFF.

CDR3 in amino acids: CASSEQGSLNEKLFF. The gene calls are TRBV9 and TRBJ1-4; checking the TCRdb D call of TRBD1 is not possible without DNA. The CDR3 runs to 15 residues. Germline values: CDR1 SGDLS, CDR2 YYNGEE.

J is TRBJ2-5 and V is TRBV20-1; the D gene TCRdb calls, TRBD2, cannot be checked with no DNA. The germline V gene encodes CDR1 DFQATT and CDR2 SNEGSKA (reference sequence). This CDR3 spans 17 amino acids. CDR3 amino acids: CSARDLGGLAVQETQYF.

This sequence joins TRBV15 and TRBJ1-2; the TCRdb D gene call, TRBD1, has no DNA to confirm it. CDR1 LNHNV and CDR2 YYDKDF come from the germline V gene (reference sequence). The CDR3 totals 12 residues. The chain's CDR3 is CATGGQFYGYTF.

This sequence joins TRBV5-1 and TRBJ1-1; the D call from TCRdb, TRBD1, cannot be confirmed without DNA. Germline CDR1 reads SGHRS; CDR2 reads YFSETQ. CDR3 length: 12 residues. CDR3: CASSFLGAEAFF.